This paragraph reports one T cell receptor beta chain. Its matching antigen is unknown. The sample comes from a study of identical twins. General study results and limits: Invariant cells of the MAIT and iNKT types might have partly distorted the zero-insertion analyses. Alpha sequences that were out-of-frame and twin-shared showed an excess of low generation probability.

All of the donors were Caucasians in good health. Unique molecular identifiers were present on the cDNA, and a universal primer site came from template switching. TCRdb used MiXCR to reprocess the 5' RACE reads, holding one entry per CDR3 protein. The profile shows 510,000 or so distinct CDR3 sequences, approximately 16% of them singletons. The CDR3 contains 15 residues. Germline V gene data show CDR1 as MNHEY and CDR2 as SVGAGI. V was pared by 4 bases and J by 1 base, with 4 bases of the junction left unmatched. These data were likewise used in another study, on yellow fever vaccine responses in identical twins.

Material: CD4+ T cells sorted from blood. The V call is TRBV6-5, the J call TRBJ1-1, with TRBD1 matching 9 bases. This clonotype was sampled from a woman younger than 30 in good health. The CDR3 DNA sequence: TGTGCCAGCAGTTTCAACAGGGGGCCGAACACTGAAGCTTTCTTT. Translating gives CASSFNRGPNTEAFF.